The rows below give T cell receptor beta chains drawn from one sample of a study of T cells in Graves' hyperthyroidism and ophthalmopathy. In TCRdb, the multiplex PCR reads were re-called with MiXCR into one record per CDR3 protein. Of 690,000 or so distinct CDR3 sequences listed, roughly 20% were seen once; the top ten hold approximately 15%. Source material: blood. The source is a woman between 45 and 65 years old with Graves' hyperthyroidism that later progressed to Graves' ophthalmopathy. CDR3s include the opening cysteine and the closing phenylalanine or tryptophan. A D gene is named only where the DNA matches it firmly. The listing skips clone size in some rows; elsewhere it reads once, few, many or a size class.

v_call	j_call	d_call	clone_size	cdr3_length	cdr3_aa	cdr3_nt
TRBV27	TRBJ1-1	.	many	16	CASSPRVNGVGTEAFF	TGTGCCAGCAGCCCCAGGGTTAACGGGGTAGGTACTGAAGCTTTCTTT
TRBV7-8	TRBJ2-3	TRBD1	.	15	CASSQGQGFIDTQYF	TGTGCCAGCAGCCAGGGACAGGGGTTTATAGATACGCAGTATTTT
TRBV19	TRBJ1-2	TRBD1	few	14	CASSRGQDLYGYTF	TGTGCCAGTAGTAGGGGACAGGACCTCTATGGCTACACCTTC
TRBV20-1	TRBJ1-5	.	.	15	CSARDTRRINQPQHF	TGCAGTGCTAGAGACACAAGACGGATCAATCAGCCCCAGCATTTT
TRBV28	TRBJ1-5	TRBD1	.	13	CASRTGEYQPQHF	TGTGCCAGCAGGACAGGGGAGTATCAGCCCCAGCATTTT
TRBV11-3	TRBJ2-3	TRBD2	many	16	CASSLRSGGRTDTQYF	TGTGCCAGCAGCTTACGTAGCGGGGGCCGCACAGATACGCAGTATTTT
TRBV12-3/TRBV12-4	TRBJ2-5	TRBD1	.	15	CASSSVDRGRETQYF	TGTGCCAGCAGTTCGGTTGACAGGGGGCGGGAGACCCAGTACTTC
TRBV5-1	TRBJ2-3	TRBD2	many	16	CASSFQRAGGTDTQYF	TGCGCCAGCAGCTTTCAACGCGCGGGGGGCACAGATACGCAGTATTTT
TRBV5-1	TRBJ2-6	.	few	15	CASSLILTGANVLTF	TGCGCCAGCAGCTTAATACTCACTGGGGCCAACGTCCTGACTTTC
TRBV4-1	TRBJ2-7	.	many	15	CASSPSGTGGDEQYF	TGCGCCAGCAGCCCCTCCGGAACAGGGGGGGACGAGCAGTACTTC
TRBV3-1	TRBJ2-7	.	few	14	CASSRLELPYEQYF	TGTGCCAGCAGCCGACTGGAACTACCCTACGAGCAGTACTTC
TRBV20-1	TRBJ2-1	.	.	15	CSARPIRTSYNEQFF	TGCAGTGCTAGACCCATACGTACTTCCTACAATGAGCAGTTCTTC
TRBV3-1	TRBJ2-2	TRBD1	.	19	CASSQTFVDRGLYSGELFF	TGTGCCAGCAGCCAAACCTTTGTAGACAGGGGGCTATATTCCGGGGAGCTGTTTTTT
TRBV5-1	TRBJ1-6	TRBD1	.	17	CASSDDRAGVYNSPLHF	TGCGCCAGCAGCGACGACAGGGCCGGGGTTTATAATTCACCCCTCCACTTT
TRBV5-5	TRBJ2-3	TRBD1	few	16	CASSGKRTGDTDTQYF	TGTGCCAGCAGCGGAAAAAGGACAGGGGACACAGATACGCAGTATTTT
TRBV5-1	TRBJ2-5	.	few	14	CASSLFPSQETQYF	TGCGCCAGCAGCTTATTCCCTTCCCAAGAGACCCAGTACTTC
TRBV20-1	TRBJ2-1	.	many	12	CSATRVSDEQFF	TGCAGTGCTACCAGGGTAAGCGATGAGCAGTTCTTC
TRBV3-1	TRBJ1-4	TRBD1	few	14	CASSTTGSIGKLFF	TGTGCCAGCAGCACGACAGGGTCCATCGGAAAACTGTTTTTT
TRBV2	TRBJ2-7	TRBD2	.	13	CASTPSGVHEQYF	TGTGCCAGCACACCCAGCGGGGTCCACGAGCAGTACTTC
TRBV4-1	TRBJ1-6	.	few	17	CASSPTGVDTGNSPLHF	TGCGCCAGCAGCCCGACCGGAGTCGACACGGGTAATTCACCCCTCCACTTT
TRBV6-5	TRBJ2-7	.	many	16	CASSYLPEGIGDEQYF	TGTGCCAGCAGTTACCTCCCGGAGGGGATTGGGGACGAGCAGTACTTC
TRBV5-1	TRBJ1-2	.	few	14	CASSFGQTNYGYTF	TGCGCCAGCAGCTTTGGGCAGACTAACTATGGCTACACCTTC
TRBV5-6	TRBJ2-3	TRBD1	.	17	CASSIPQTGGGTDTQYF	TGTGCCAGCAGCATACCTCAGACAGGGGGCGGAACAGATACGCAGTATTTT
TRBV10-2	TRBJ2-3	TRBD2	few	15	CASSHRAGGPDTQYF	TGCGCCAGCAGTCATAGAGCGGGGGGCCCAGATACGCAGTATTTT
TRBV7-9	TRBJ2-1	TRBD2	.	15	CASSLGAGGSNEQFF	TGTGCCAGCAGCTTAGGGGCCGGGGGGTCGAATGAGCAGTTCTTC
TRBV5-6	TRBJ1-1	.	.	14	CASSAFILNTEAFF	TGTGCCAGCAGCGCCTTTATATTGAACACTGAAGCTTTCTTT
TRBV7-9	TRBJ1-5	TRBD1	.	16	CASSLGQGAFYQPQHF	TGTGCCAGCAGCCTCGGACAGGGGGCTTTCTATCAGCCCCAGCATTTT
TRBV6-1	TRBJ1-1	.	many	15	CASSYQYIVNTEAFF	TGTGCCAGCAGCTACCAGTACATCGTGAACACTGAAGCTTTCTTT
TRBV4-1	TRBJ2-3	TRBD2	few	17	CASSQEGGLARADTQYF	TGCGCCAGCAGCCAAGAGGGGGGACTAGCAAGGGCAGATACGCAGTATTTT
TRBV19	TRBJ2-1	.	few	13	CASSINEGAEQFF	TGTGCCAGTAGTATAAATGAGGGTGCTGAGCAGTTCTTC
TRBV27	TRBJ1-1	TRBD1	.	15	CASSLGRDRDTEAFF	TGTGCCAGCAGTCTCGGCCGGGACAGGGACACTGAAGCTTTCTTT
TRBV11-2	TRBJ1-1	.	many	13	CASSMLAAEEAFF	TGTGCCAGCAGCATGCTAGCAGCTGAAGAAGCTTTCTTT
TRBV7-2	TRBJ1-1	.	few	15	CASSYSTGREGMAFF	TGTGCCAGCAGCTACAGTACAGGGAGGGAAGGTATGGCTTTCTTT
TRBV9	TRBJ2-3	.	few	14	CASSVELLADTQYF	TGTGCCAGCAGCGTAGAACTTTTGGCAGATACGCAGTATTTT
TRBV11-3	TRBJ2-7	TRBD2	many	15	CASSPLRGGSSEQYF	TGTGCCAGCAGCCCACTAAGGGGAGGGTCGTCCGAGCAGTACTTC
TRBV30	TRBJ1-1	.	few	14	CVWSESGADTEAFF	TGTGTCTGGAGTGAGTCGGGGGCTGACACTGAAGCTTTCTTT
TRBV13	TRBJ2-7	.	many	15	CASSGGTASSYEQYF	TGTGCCAGCAGCGGCGGGACGGCTAGCTCCTACGAGCAGTACTTC
TRBV6-4	TRBJ1-6	.	.	15	CASSYSGAGRSPLHF	TGTGCCAGCAGTTACTCGGGGGCCGGCCGTTCACCCCTCCACTTT
TRBV6-1	TRBJ1-6	TRBD1	.	15	CASSEMTGYNSPLHF	TGTGCCAGCAGTGAAATGACAGGGTATAATTCACCCCTCCACTTT
TRBV28	TRBJ2-7	TRBD2	.	13	CASREAGGPEQYF	TGTGCCAGCCGGGAAGCGGGGGGCCCCGAGCAGTACTTC
TRBV27	TRBJ1-4	.	many	15	CASSLSTRVGEKLFF	TGTGCCAGCAGTTTATCGACCCGCGTGGGTGAAAAACTGTTTTTT
TRBV29-1	TRBJ1-5	TRBD1	.	14	CSVNEGANNQPQHF	TGCAGCGTCAACGAGGGGGCAAACAATCAGCCCCAGCATTTT
TRBV6-6	TRBJ1-3	TRBD1	.	15	CASSYSGTVGNTIYF	TGTGCCAGCAGTTACTCCGGGACAGTTGGAAACACCATATATTTT
TRBV19	TRBJ1-1	.	.	14	CASASSTLNTEAFF	TGTGCCAGTGCCTCTTCCACGCTGAACACTGAAGCTTTCTTT
TRBV4-2	TRBJ1-5	.	.	15	CASSQEAVSNQPQHF	TGTGCCAGCAGCCAAGAAGCGGTGAGCAATCAGCCCCAGCATTTT
TRBV20-1	TRBJ2-7	TRBD2	many	16	CSARPGTSGGMGEQYF	TGCAGTGCTAGACCCGGGACTAGCGGGGGTATGGGGGAGCAGTACTTC